Listed below are T cell receptor beta chains from one sample, sequenced in a study of blood T cell repertoires in COVID-19. Libraries were prepared by immunoSEQ multiplex PCR; TCRdb keeps only in-frame clonotypes and omits some of them. This repertoire shows approximately 85,000 clones, 85% found once; its top ten account for 12%. The sample comprised peripheral blood. These receptors were obtained from a woman between 70 and 85 years old with active or convalescent COVID-19. CDR3s include the opening cysteine and the closing phenylalanine or tryptophan. The D gene is left open where the match is weak. The size entry is marked missing in some rows and otherwise reads once, few, many or a size class.

d_call	clone_size	v_call	j_call	cdr3_aa	cdr3_nt
.	once	TRBV7-2	TRBJ1-3	CASSTRSGNTIYF	TGTGCCAGCAGTACAAGATCTGGAAACACCATATATTTT
TRBD1	once	TRBV5-1	TRBJ1-5	CASSLQGGNQPQHF	TGCGCCAGCAGCTTGCAGGGGGGCAATCAGCCCCAGCATTTT
TRBD2	.	TRBV5-6	TRBJ2-4	CASSLDAGVIAKNIQYF	TGTGCCAGCAGCTTGGATGCGGGGGTCATAGCCAAAAACATTCAGTACTTC
.	.	TRBV6-5	TRBJ2-7	CASAGTARGEQYF	TGTGCCAGCGCAGGGACAGCTCGGGGGGAGCAGTACTTC
TRBD1	.	TRBV5-1	TRBJ1-2	CANIVGQGSGYTF	TGCGCCAACATCGTCGGACAGGGTAGTGGCTACACCTTC
TRBD2	.	TRBV12-3/TRBV12-4	TRBJ2-1	CASSSLTSSEQFF	TGTGCCAGCAGTTCCTTGACTAGCAGTGAGCAGTTCTTC
.	.	TRBV5-1	TRBJ1-2	CASSEGPNYGYTF	TGCGCCAGTAGCGAGGGCCCGAACTATGGCTACACCTTC
.	.	TRBV4-1	TRBJ1-4	CASSQPGTNEKLFF	TGCGCCAGCAGCCAGCCGGGGACTAATGAAAAACTGTTTTTT
.	.	TRBV3-1/TRBV3-2	TRBJ1-5	CASSQEFGGSQPQHF	TGTGCCAGCAGCCAAGAATTCGGCGGGTCTCAGCCCCAGCATTTT
.	.	TRBV20-1	TRBJ2-5	CSASTGKETQYF	TGCAGTGCTAGTACAGGGAAGGAGACCCAGTACTTC
TRBD1	.	TRBV7-9	TRBJ2-3	CASSTDRVSTDTQYF	TGTGCCAGCAGCACCGACAGGGTTAGCACAGATACGCAGTATTTT
.	few	TRBV18	TRBJ1-1	CASLLGGGFFEAFF	TGTGCCAGCCTCCTCGGGGGAGGTTTCTTTGAAGCTTTCTTT
TRBD1	.	TRBV7-8	TRBJ2-1	CASRSTDRAYNEQFF	TGTGCCAGCAGATCGACGGACAGGGCCTACAATGAGCAGTTCTTC
.	.	TRBV27	TRBJ2-7	CASSLKPQGYEQYF	TGTGCCAGCAGTTTAAAACCCCAGGGTTACGAGCAGTACTTC
TRBD1	.	TRBV5-1	TRBJ1-1	CASSPMTGIPEAFF	TGCGCCAGCAGCCCCATGACAGGGATCCCTGAAGCTTTCTTT
.	.	TRBV19	TRBJ1-2	CASSIDGATFSGYTF	TGTGCCAGTAGTATAGATGGAGCTACATTCTCCGGCTACACCTTC
.	.	TRBV28	TRBJ2-5	CASRSTGRVETQYF	TGTGCCAGCAGATCGACCGGCAGGGTCGAGACCCAGTACTTC
TRBD1	.	TRBV6-6	TRBJ1-4	CASRPGTVNEKLFF	TGTGCCAGCAGGCCCGGGACAGTAAATGAAAAACTGTTTTTT
.	.	TRBV7-9	TRBJ1-4	CASSLAGTGFNEKLFF	TGTGCCAGCAGCTTAGCCGGGACTGGCTTTAATGAAAAACTGTTTTTT
.	once	TRBV15	TRBJ1-1	CATSRNPAGIMNTEAFF	TGTGCCACCAGCAGAAACCCCGCAGGGATCATGAACACTGAAGCTTTCTTT
.	.	TRBV29-1	TRBJ1-1	CSVREGTEAFF	TGCAGCGTGCGGGAGGGGACTGAAGCTTTCTTT
TRBD1	.	TRBV5-4	TRBJ2-1	CASSLGVPGQGRYNEQFF	TGTGCCAGCAGCTTGGGCGTCCCGGGACAGGGACGCTACAATGAGCAGTTCTTC
TRBD2	.	TRBV7-2	TRBJ2-5	CASSLVISGGNQETQYF	TGTGCCAGCAGCTTAGTTATCAGCGGGGGTAACCAAGAGACCCAGTACTTC
TRBD1	.	TRBV6-5	TRBJ1-1	CASRHRGKDTEAFF	TGTGCCAGCCGACACAGGGGAAAGGACACTGAAGCTTTCTTT
.	.	TRBV2	TRBJ1-3	CASSPMGRRVSGNTIYF	TGTGCCAGCAGCCCGATGGGACGGAGGGTCTCTGGAAACACCATATATTTT
.	.	TRBV9	TRBJ2-7	CASSVDPSLYEQYF	TGTGCCAGCAGCGTCGATCCATCACTATACGAGCAGTACTTC
TRBD2	.	TRBV5-1	TRBJ2-5	CASSLSLAGAQETQYF	TGCGCCAGCAGCTTGAGCTTAGCGGGGGCCCAAGAGACCCAGTACTTC
TRBD2	.	TRBV5-4	TRBJ2-7	CASSLDPSGAYEQYF	TGTGCCAGCAGCTTGGATCCTAGCGGGGCCTACGAGCAGTACTTC
TRBD1	once	TRBV18	TRBJ2-3	CASSPAGQGATDTQYF	TGTGCCAGCTCACCCGCCGGACAGGGGGCCACAGATACGCAGTATTTT
.	.	TRBV24-1	TRBJ2-7	CATSDPRVSYEQYF	TGTGCCACCAGTGATCCTCGGGTTTCTTACGAGCAGTACTTC
TRBD1	once	TRBV9	TRBJ1-1	CASSGSAGGVRTEAFF	TGTGCCAGCAGCGGAAGCGCAGGGGGTGTTCGGACTGAAGCTTTCTTT
.	.	TRBV6-6	TRBJ2-5	CASSYSTSLAETQYF	TGTGCCAGCAGTTACTCGACTAGTCTAGCGGAGACCCAGTACTTC
.	.	TRBV4-1	TRBJ1-4	CASSQRWPREEEKLFF	TGCGCCAGCAGCCAGAGGTGGCCCAGGGAAGAAGAAAAACTGTTTTTT
.	.	TRBV27	TRBJ2-2	CASRVAENTGELFF	TGTGCCAGCCGGGTAGCCGAGAACACCGGGGAGCTGTTTTTT
.	.	TRBV16	TRBJ1-6	CASSRAVNSPLHF	TGTGCCAGCAGCCGGGCAGTTAATTCACCCCTCCACTTT
.	.	TRBV5-5	TRBJ2-1	CASSFYLTGEQFF	TGTGCCAGCAGCTTTTATTTAACCGGTGAGCAGTTCTTC
TRBD2	.	TRBV9	TRBJ2-7	CASSTGLADTYEQYF	TGTGCCAGCAGCACGGGACTAGCGGATACCTACGAGCAGTACTTC
TRBD1	.	TRBV15	TRBJ2-5	CATSRDRGFQETQYF	TGTGCCACCAGCAGGGACAGGGGCTTTCAAGAGACCCAGTACTTC
TRBD2	.	TRBV6-5	TRBJ2-7	CASKGEGTTHYEQYF	TGTGCCAGCAAAGGAGAGGGGACTACTCACTACGAGCAGTACTTC
.	.	TRBV4-2	TRBJ1-1	CASSQAVNTEAFF	TGTGCCAGCAGCCAAGCAGTGAACACTGAAGCTTTCTTT
TRBD2	.	TRBV24-1	TRBJ2-1	CATYTGGGPVPNEQFF	TGTGCCACCTACACAGGCGGGGGGCCCGTACCCAATGAGCAGTTCTTC
TRBD2	.	TRBV4-3	TRBJ2-4	CASSQEGTSGGIAKNIQYF	TGCGCCAGCAGCCAAGAGGGGACTAGCGGGGGAATAGCCAAAAACATTCAGTACTTC
.	.	TRBV3-1/TRBV3-2	TRBJ2-7	CASTQGGVFDEQYF	TGTGCCAGCACCCAAGGGGGGGTTTTCGACGAGCAGTACTTC
.	.	TRBV6-5	TRBJ2-7	CASTRISSYEQYF	TGTGCCAGCACGAGGATCAGCTCCTACGAGCAGTACTTC
.	.	TRBV27	TRBJ1-2	CASSLDSNYGYTF	TGTGCCAGCAGTTTAGACAGTAACTATGGCTACACCTTC
TRBD2	.	TRBV19	TRBJ2-1	CASSAQTSGGAVEQFF	TGTGCCAGTAGTGCGCAGACTAGCGGGGGGGCCGTAGAGCAGTTCTTC
TRBD1	.	TRBV4-1	TRBJ2-7	CASSQPGQSSYEQYF	TGCGCCAGCAGCCAACCGGGACAGAGCTCCTACGAGCAGTACTTC
.	.	TRBV27	TRBJ1-5	CASSREGGRYQPQHF	TGTGCCAGCAGTCGAGAAGGCGGGCGGTATCAGCCCCAGCATTTT
.	.	TRBV10-3	TRBJ2-7	CAISRGGEAYEQYF	TGTGCCATCAGTAGGGGGGGGGAGGCCTACGAGCAGTACTTC
TRBD1	.	TRBV15	TRBJ1-2	CATSRRSTGDYGYTF	TGTGCCACCAGCCGCCGATCTACAGGGGACTATGGCTACACCTTC
.	.	TRBV5-1	TRBJ2-3	CASKVGPLSTDTQYF	TGCGCCAGCAAGGTGGGGCCCTTAAGCACAGATACGCAGTATTTT
.	.	TRBV2	TRBJ2-7	CASSRGLEQYF	TGTGCCAGCAGCAGGGGTCTCGAGCAGTACTTC
TRBD1	few	TRBV4-2	TRBJ1-6	CASSQGRDRVSPLHF	TGTGCCAGCAGCCAAGGACGGGACAGGGTTTCACCCCTCCACTTT